The 31 T cell receptor beta chains below all came from one sample that was sequenced in a study of blood T cell repertoires in COVID-19. Sequenced by immunoSEQ multiplex PCR; TCRdb stores in-frame clones only, minus some. The sample includes about 99,000 clones, about four fifths of them seen just once. The sequencing sample was made of peripheral blood. These receptors originate from a woman at least 80 years old with active or convalescent COVID-19.

CDR3 region: CSGTNGGTEQFF. CDR3 DNA sequence: TGCAGCGGTACGAATGGGGGCACTGAGCAGTTCTTC. The chain carries TRBV29-1 and TRBJ2-1, with a weak D call TRBD1 (6 bases). Germline V gene data show CDR1 as SQVTM and CDR2 as ANQGSEA. V was cut by 7 bases and J by 9 bases, with 16 bases left in between. The CDR3 spans 12 residues.

This clone was seen a single time. V usage is TRBV19 and J usage is TRBJ2-7; D uncertain. The V gene's germline CDR1 is LNHDA and CDR2 SQIVND (reference sequence). The V and J ends lost 3 bases and 3 bases respectively, with 6 bases between them. The CDR3 consists of 12 residues. CDR3 DNA sequence: TGTGCCAGTAGTATTTCAGGCTACGAGCAGTACTTC. Translating it yields CASSISGYEQYF.

V usage is TRBV18 and J usage is TRBJ1-6, with TRBD1 identical over 9 bases. Trimming took 3 bases from V and 10 from J; bases not matched to a gene: 4. The germline gives CDR1 KGHSH, CDR2 LQKENI. This CDR3 is 14 amino acids long. The CDR3: CASSPGQGESPLHF. For the CDR3, the DNA is TGTGCCAGCTCACCGGGACAGGGCGAGTCACCCCTCCACTTT.

This clone occurred many times. The CDR3 here is CASSSSDRNYGYTF. DNA of the CDR3: TGTGCCAGCAGCTCCTCGGACAGGAACTATGGCTACACCTTC. The chain couples TRBV5-5 to TRBJ1-2; 7 positions match TRBD1. The CDR3 spans 14 residues. Germline CDR1 SGHKS, CDR2 YYEKEE (reference sequence). Unmatched junction bases numbered 4, after V lost 3 bases and J lost 2 bases.

This chain links TRBV7-8 with TRBJ2-7; D unresolved. The CDR3 has 17 residues. Per the germline V gene, CDR1 is SGHVS and CDR2 is FQNEAQ. The germline V and J ends were trimmed by 1 base and 0 bases, with 16 bases remaining between them. The CDR3 spells CASSLESKPHSSYEQYF. CDR3 bases: TGTGCCAGCAGCTTAGAATCGAAACCCCACAGCTCCTACGAGCAGTACTTC.

The chain employs TRBV30 and TRBJ1-1; 11 bases line up with TRBD1. V lost 2 bases to trimming and J lost 6 bases; unmatched junction nucleotides: 5. Germline values: CDR1 GTSNPN, CDR2 SVGIG (reference sequence). The CDR3 spans 14 residues. The CDR3 DNA reads TGTGCCTGGAGTATGGGACAGGGGGTGCCTGAAGCTTTCTTT. This sequence encodes CAWSMGQGVPEAFF.

The V gene is TRBV5-6, the J gene TRBJ2-7, with D possibly TRBD2 on 5 matching bases. The V gene lost 6 bases and the J gene lost 3 bases, with 28 bases spanning the gap. This CDR3 is 18 amino acids long. CDR1 SGHDT and CDR2 YYEEEE come from the germline V gene. As DNA, the CDR3 is TGTGCCAGCACGACTCTATCTGGTGGGCTAGCTGAGGTCTACGAGCAGTACTTC. Its translation: CASTTLSGGLAEVYEQYF.

The chain carries TRBV6-1 and TRBJ1-1; a weak D match, TRBD1 (6 bases). The CDR3 is 12 residues long. The V end was cut by 2 bases, the J end by 9 bases, with 10 bases between. Germline assignment: CDR1 MNHNS and CDR2 SASEGT. The CDR3 nucleotides read TGTGCCAGCAGTGAATACAGGGTTCAAGCTTTCTTT. Residues: CASSEYRVQAFF.

The sample holds one count of this clone. The chain joins TRBV30 to TRBJ1-6; D possibly corresponds to TRBD1 (5 bases). Germline assignment: CDR1 GTSNPN and CDR2 SVGIG (reference sequence). The CDR3 extends over 13 amino acids. Trimming removed 2 bases from V and 9 bases from J, with 11 bases in between. CDR3 amino acids: CAWSRQQGSPLHF. The DNA for the CDR3 is TGTGCCTGGAGTAGACAGCAAGGTTCACCCCTCCACTTT.

The chain combines TRBV7-6 with TRBJ1-4; no reliable D call. The CDR3 runs 14 residues. Per germline, CDR1 SGHVS and CDR2 FNYEAQ. V was pared by 3 bases and J by 4 bases, with 9 bases between. The DNA for the CDR3 is TGTGCCAGCAGCTTTGGAGGTCATAATGAAAAACTGTTTTTT. It encodes CASSFGGHNEKLFF.

Comment on this clone: The junction differs from germline at one of its ends, possibly a read error. This chain links TRBV2 with TRBJ1-1, with D perhaps matching TRBD1 (6 bases). From germline, CDR1 is SNHLY and CDR2 FYNNEI. The CDR3 has 14 amino acids. CDR3 residues: CASREGGVGTEAFF. CDR3 coding DNA: TGTGCCAGCAGGGAAGGGGGGGTTGGCACTGAAGCTTTCTTT.

The chain couples TRBV5-6 to TRBJ1-4, with D uncertain. Germline CDR1 reads SGHDT; CDR2 reads YYEEEE. CDR3 length: 13 residues. V was clipped by 1 base and J by 5 bases, with 6 bases between them. The CDR3 region is CASSLRANEKLFF. The CDR3 DNA reads as TGTGCCAGCAGCTTGAGAGCGAATGAAAAACTGTTTTTT.

The chain joins TRBV24-1 to TRBJ2-1, with 14 nucleotides matching TRBD2. The CDR3 spans 17 residues. The germline CDR1 and CDR2 sequences are KGHDR and SFDVKD. The junction had 8 bases not matched to a gene; V was cut back by 4 bases and J by 7 bases. Here the CDR3 DNA reads TGTGCCACCAGTGAAGGACTAGCGGGGGGTTTAGGGAATGAGCAGTTCTTC. Amino acid sequence: CATSEGLAGGLGNEQFF.

This clone has just a few counts. The chain has TRBV3-1 (or the pseudogene TRBV3-2) and TRBJ2-7; D gene unclear. Germline values: CDR1 LGHDT, CDR2 YNNKEL (reference sequence). The V gene lost 1 base and the J gene lost 6 bases, with 10 bases spanning the gap. The CDR3 runs to 13 residues. The CDR3 is CASSQGEVSEQYF. In DNA, the CDR3 is TGTGCCAGCAGCCAAGGCGAGGTGAGCGAGCAGTACTTC.

V is TRBV5-4 and J is TRBJ1-2; perhaps TRBD1 as D (5 bases). Germline V gives CDR1 SGHNT, CDR2 YYREEE (reference sequence). V lost 7 bases and J lost 7, with 17 bases in between. The CDR3 is 13 residues long. CDR3 sequence reads: CASSSGGGGGYTF. The CDR3 DNA sequence: TGTGCCAGCTCCTCGGGGGGGGGAGGTGGCTACACCTTC.

The CDR3 nucleotides read TGTGCCAGCAGGGACGGACAGACAGATACGCAGTATTTT. Translated: CASRDGQTDTQYF. The rearrangement joins TRBV6-5 to TRBJ2-3, with D perhaps matching TRBD1 (6 bases). This CDR3 comprises 13 residues. V was pared by 6 bases and J by 3 bases, with 10 bases between. The germline V gene encodes CDR1 MNHEY and CDR2 SVGAGI.

The chain combines TRBV19 with TRBJ1-5, with D unresolved. This CDR3 contains 15 residues. Trimming cost V 1 base and J 6 bases, with 13 bases left between them. The germline V gene has CDR1 LNHDA and CDR2 SQIVND (reference sequence). The chain's CDR3 is CASSIVAPSGQPQHF. Written as DNA, the CDR3 is TGTGCCAGTAGTATAGTTGCCCCATCCGGTCAGCCCCAGCATTTT.

This clone was observed a handful of times. The chain combines TRBV15 with TRBJ2-7; D ambiguous. CDR3 length: 15 residues. Trimming took 4 bases from V and 4 from J, leaving 17 bases between them. From germline, CDR1 is LNHNV and CDR2 YYDKDF (reference sequence). The CDR3 loop reads CATSIRIGLHYEQYF. Here the CDR3 DNA reads TGTGCCACCAGCATCCGGATTGGGCTGCATTACGAGCAGTACTTC.

This clone has just a few counts. V gene TRBV18 combines with J gene TRBJ2-7; D is undetermined. The CDR3 length is 15 residues. Germline CDR1 is KGHSH and CDR2 is LQKENI. V was trimmed by 2 bases and J by 3 bases, leaving 14 bases between them. CDR3 sequence (DNA): TGTGCCAGCTCACCATACCGTGACACATTCTACGAGCAGTACTTC. Encoded protein: CASSPYRDTFYEQYF.

The chain has TRBV6-5 and TRBJ1-2, with TRBD1 identical over 11 bases. From germline, CDR1 is MNHEY and CDR2 SVGAGI. The CDR3 totals 13 residues. V was pared by 6 bases and J by 4 bases, with 1 base of the junction left unmatched. This CDR3 reads CASRDRGPYGYTF. DNA of the CDR3: TGTGCCAGCAGGGACAGGGGGCCCTATGGCTACACCTTC.

There are a few counts of this clone. The chain has TRBV9 and TRBJ1-6, with 8 bases aligning to TRBD1. This CDR3 is built from 12 residues. V gave up 3 bases and J gave up 12 bases; unmatched junction bases: 2. Germline assignment: CDR1 SGDLS and CDR2 YYNGEE. The CDR3 DNA is TGTGCCAGCAGCGATACAGGGGGACCCCTCCACTTT. Amino acid sequence: CASSDTGGPLHF.

The rearrangement joins TRBV3-1 (or the pseudogene TRBV3-2) to TRBJ2-4, with D maybe TRBD2 (5 bases). The CDR3 has 12 residues. Germline CDR1 and CDR2: LGHDT and YNNKEL (reference sequence). V gave up 4 bases and J gave up 10 bases, with 11 bases separating them. The DNA for the CDR3 is TGTGCCAGCAGCCGGGAGTCAGGAATTCAGTACTTC. Translated, it gives CASSRESGIQYF.

This clone was observed once. The J gene is TRBJ1-5, the V gene TRBV30, with a weak D call TRBD1 (5 bases). V dropped 2 bases and J dropped 5 bases, with 10 bases sitting between them. The V gene's germline CDR1 is GTSNPN and CDR2 SVGIG (reference sequence). The CDR3 runs to 13 residues. CDR3: CAWSLRVDQPQHF. The CDR3 DNA reads as TGTGCCTGGAGTCTCAGGGTGGATCAGCCCCAGCATTTT.

This clone was found a few times. The chain employs TRBV28 and TRBJ1-1; D may be TRBD1 (6 bases). The germline CDR1 and CDR2 sequences are MDHEN and SYDVKM. V lost 10 bases and J lost 5, with 23 bases in between. The CDR3 totals 15 residues. The CDR3 loop is CATTFPGQGKTEAFF. The DNA for the CDR3 is TGTGCCACCACCTTTCCCGGGCAGGGGAAAACTGAAGCTTTCTTT.

This clone has a handful of counts. The chain combines TRBV2 with TRBJ1-5; D not certain. Trimming stripped 4 bases from V and 5 bases from J, with 9 bases between. Per germline, CDR1 SNHLY and CDR2 FYNNEI. The CDR3 consists of 13 residues. The CDR3: CASSGLIDQPQHF. The DNA of the CDR3 is TGTGCCAGCAGTGGATTGATAGATCAGCCCCAGCATTTT.

The chain combines TRBV19 with TRBJ1-5, with 8 bases lining up with TRBD1. V trimming: 5 bases; J trimming: 3 bases; junction bases outside the gene matches: 9. Looked up from germline, CDR1 is LNHDA and CDR2 is SQIVND (reference sequence). This CDR3 comprises 16 residues. In DNA form, the CDR3 reads TGTGCCAGTAGTTCACCCGACAGGGGCATCAATCAGCCCCAGCATTTT. It specifies CASSSPDRGINQPQHF.

The chain uses TRBV6-2 or TRBV6-3 and TRBJ2-3, with 7 bases identical to TRBD1. There are 14 residues in the CDR3. Trimming at V came to 5 bases and at J to 5 bases, leaving 7 bases not matched to a gene. Germline CDR1 and CDR2: MNHEY and SVGEGT. CDR3 in amino acids: CASSDRQGVDTQYF. Here the CDR3 DNA reads TGTGCCAGCAGTGACCGACAGGGTGTAGATACGCAGTATTTT.

This clone is a singleton in its sample. The gene calls are TRBV6-5 and TRBJ2-7, with 8 bases lining up with TRBD1. Germline CDR1 is MNHEY and CDR2 is SVGAGI. The ends lost 6 bases at V and 9 bases at J; junction bases unmatched: 13. This CDR3 has 14 residues. CDR3 sequence (DNA): TGTGCCAGCAGCGCAGGGACAGGACTGCCTGGGCAGTACTTC. Translating it yields CASSAGTGLPGQYF.

The chain carries TRBV6-5 and TRBJ1-1; tentative D call: TRBD1 (6 bases). Between the trimmed V and J ends, which lost 6 bases and 6 bases, there was a span of 20 bases. Germline V gene lookup returns CDR1 MNHEY and CDR2 SVGAGI. This CDR3 contains 15 residues. The DNA of the CDR3 is TGTGCCAGCAGGGACGCAGGGGTTGCGAGCTCTGAAGCTTTCTTT. Translating it yields CASRDAGVASSEAFF.

The chain has TRBV6-6 and TRBJ2-3; 14 bases map to TRBD2. CDR1 MNHNY and CDR2 SVGAGI come from the germline V gene (reference sequence). J gave up 0 bases and V 5 bases, and 10 bases lay outside the gene matches. The CDR3 contains 19 residues. The CDR3 region has the DNA TGTGCCAGCAGTCGAACAGGACTAGCGGGGGGTACTAGCACAGATACGCAGTATTTT. Its translation: CASSRTGLAGGTSTDTQYF.

The V and J genes are TRBV5-1 and TRBJ2-5; tentatively, D is TRBD1 (6 bases). V lost 4 bases and J 5 bases, leaving 15 bases between the germline ends. In germline, CDR1 is SGHRS, CDR2 YFSETQ. This CDR3 is 14 amino acids long. CDR3 in DNA: TGCGCCAGCAGCGGGGTAGGGGGACCTGAGACCCAGTACTTC. Protein product: CASSGVGGPETQYF.